Below, one TCR beta chain is given with its context. The data derive from a study of CD8 T cells in Susac syndrome. When the RNA was reverse transcribed, random hexamers were used with an input of about 0.45 to 1 ug. TCRdb re-called the immunoSEQ multiplex PCR reads with MiXCR, one entry per CDR3 protein. The table has about 130,000 distinct CDR3 sequences, about 94% seen once. Trimming cost V 4 bases and J 9 bases, with 14 bases left between them. CDR1 and CDR2 (germline): KGHDR, SFDVKD. This CDR3 is built from 13 residues. This chain links TRBV24-1 with TRBJ2-5; perhaps TRBD2 as D (6 bases). Sequencing was done on a sample of CD4+ T cells from PBMCs. This sequence originates from a human donor with multiple sclerosis. The CDR3 sequence is CATSDGGERAQYF. The DNA of the CDR3 is TGTGCCACCAGTGACGGTGGGGAGCGGGCCCAGTACTTC.